This T cell receptor (beta chain) was retrieved from a study of CD8+CD57+ T cells in acquired aplastic anemia. For the study at large: An average of roughly 3 ug of DNA was obtained from sorted CD4+ and CD8+ cells. Study-level points and caveats: There were approximately 27 CD8+ CDR3 sequences that occurred in both patients and controls.

V gave up 0 bases and J gave up 5 bases; unmatched junction bases: 8. The CDR3 sequence is 16 residues long. CDR1 SGDLS and CDR2 YYNGEE come from the germline V gene. In regard to this clonotype: Its antigen remains unidentified.

For CDR3 and TCR beta VDJ profiling, genomic DNA was the template used. TCRdb independently ran MiXCR on the reads; one entry per CDR3 protein. The data contain roughly 64,000 distinct CDR3 sequences, around 55% of them singletons. Sequencing was carried out using sorted CD4+, CD8+, or CD8+CD57+ T cells (not recorded which) from PBMCs. The chain recombines TRBV9 with TRBJ2-5, with TRBD2 matching over 9 bases. The origin of this receptor is a human donor in good health, serving as a control. The CDR3 loop is CASSVVPAGGGETQYF. CDR3 DNA: TGTGCCAGCAGCGTAGTTCCAGCGGGAGGTGGGGAGACCCAGTACTTC.